This TCR beta chain was obtained from a study of T cell responses to AZD1222 COVID-19 vaccine. Findings of the study overall: Spike-specific TCR repertoires showed rising breadth and depth after two AZD1222 doses. The study found vaccine-associated CD4 TCRs spanning spike, dominant at 160-218 and 743-854. Close to half of all spike-specific TCRs reportedly target regions of the variants that are unmutated. The sample set comprised mostly white British donors with more females, and clonal diversity was possibly underestimated.

The CDR3 loop spans 14 amino acids. V was pared by 5 bases and J by 5 bases, with 12 bases between. The germline V gene encodes CDR1 MDHEN and CDR2 SYDVKM. A remark on this clone: Its specificity is not known.

Profiled with immunoSEQ multiplex PCR; TCRdb holds only in-frame clones, not every one. The table shows approximately 100,000 clones, with nearly 90% occurring only once. The sequence came from an adult in good health. The rearrangement uses TRBV28 and TRBJ1-4; D call uncertain. Specimen: peripheral blood, collected on day 0 of MenACWY control vaccination. The CDR3 DNA sequence: TGTGCCAGCAGTCGGGGTCAGATGAATGAAAAACTGTTTTTT. Translation gives CASSRGQMNEKLFF.